The clone carrying this TCR beta chain has at least ten counts. Its antigen is as yet unknown. The data derive from a study of early T cells in non-severe SARS-CoV-2 infection. In the study overall: The authors sequenced bulk RNA from unsorted whole blood, leaving chains unpaired. General observations from the study: Matching with VDJdb favored anti-spike CD8 responses (missing private and CD4 specificities).

Germline V lookup: CDR1 LGHNA, CDR2 YSLEER. CDR3 length equals 15 residues. Trimming at V came to 1 base and at J to 6 bases, leaving 4 bases not matched to a gene. Attached unique molecular identifiers marked individual cDNA molecules. TCRdb fed the 5' RACE reads into MiXCR, producing one record per CDR3 protein. The table shows about 64,000 distinct CDR3 sequences, with 4% to 5.5% occurring only once. Material: whole blood. This receptor was obtained from an adult who was a healthcare worker with PCR-confirmed SARS-CoV-2 infection or an uninfected control (not recorded which). The chain is built from TRBV4-3 and TRBJ2-1; 9 bases match TRBD2. CDR3 DNA sequence: TGCGCCAGCAGCCAAGGACTAGCGGTATCCAATGAGCAGTTCTTC. Its translation is CASSQGLAVSNEQFF.